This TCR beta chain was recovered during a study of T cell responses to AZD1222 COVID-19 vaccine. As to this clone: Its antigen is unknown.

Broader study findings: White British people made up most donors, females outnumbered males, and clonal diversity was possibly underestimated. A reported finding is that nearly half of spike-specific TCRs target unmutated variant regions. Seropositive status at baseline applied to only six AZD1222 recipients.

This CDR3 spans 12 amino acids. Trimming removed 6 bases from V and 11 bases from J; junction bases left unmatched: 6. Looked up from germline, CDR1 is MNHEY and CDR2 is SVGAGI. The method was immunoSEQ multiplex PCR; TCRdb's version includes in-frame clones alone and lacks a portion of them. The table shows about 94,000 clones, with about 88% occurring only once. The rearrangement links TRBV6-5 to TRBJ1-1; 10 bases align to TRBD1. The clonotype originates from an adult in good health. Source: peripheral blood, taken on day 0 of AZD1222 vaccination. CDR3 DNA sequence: TGTGCCAGCAGAAGCGGGACAGGGGACGCTTTCTTT. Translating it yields CASRSGTGDAFF.